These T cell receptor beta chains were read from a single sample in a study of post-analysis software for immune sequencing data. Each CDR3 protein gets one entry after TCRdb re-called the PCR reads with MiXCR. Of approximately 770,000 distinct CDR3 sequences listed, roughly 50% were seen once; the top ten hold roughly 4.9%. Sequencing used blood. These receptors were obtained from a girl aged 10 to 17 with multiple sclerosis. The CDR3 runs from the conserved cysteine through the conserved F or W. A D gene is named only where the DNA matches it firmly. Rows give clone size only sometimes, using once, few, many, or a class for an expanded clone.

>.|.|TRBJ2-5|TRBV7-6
TGTGCCAGCAGCTTATATGGCGGGGAGACCCAGTACTTC
CASSLYGGETQYF
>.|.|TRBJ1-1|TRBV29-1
TGCAGTTCATGTGTAGGGCCGAACACTGAAGCTTTCTTT
CSSCVGPNTEAFF
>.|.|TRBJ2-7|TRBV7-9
TGTGCCAGCAGCCCTAGTGGAGGGAACGAGCAGTACTTC
CASSPSGGNEQYF
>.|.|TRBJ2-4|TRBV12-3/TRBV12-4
TGTGCCAGCAGCGCCCTGTGGGACCTTCTGATAGTGGCCAAAAACATTCAGTACTTC
CASSALWDLLIVAKNIQYF
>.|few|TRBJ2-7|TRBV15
TGTGCCACCAGCCCAATCACTGGGTCCTACGAGCAGTACTTC
CATSPITGSYEQYF
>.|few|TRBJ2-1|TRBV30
TGTGCCTGGATGTCGGTGAGCTCCTACAATGAGCAGTTCTTC
CAWMSVSSYNEQFF
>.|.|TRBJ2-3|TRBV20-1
TGCAGTGCGGCTCCCACAGATACGCAGTATTTT
CSAAPTDTQYF
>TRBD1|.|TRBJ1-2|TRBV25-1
TGTGCCAGCAGTCACCCTACCGGGACAGGGTCCTATGGCTACACCTTC
CASSHPTGTGSYGYTF
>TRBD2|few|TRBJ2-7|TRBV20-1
TGCAGTGCCCCCGGGACTAGCAAAATGTACGAGCAGTACTTC
CSAPGTSKMYEQYF
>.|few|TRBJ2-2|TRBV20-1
TGCAGTGCCCGAGAGGGCTCAGGGGCCGGGACCGGGGAGCTGTTTTTT
CSAREGSGAGTGELFF
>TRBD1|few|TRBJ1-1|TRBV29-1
TGCAGCGTTCGGGACAGCGTAGAAGCTTTCTTT
CSVRDSVEAFF
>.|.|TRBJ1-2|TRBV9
TGTGCCAGCGGCCCAAGTGGGGGCTGCACCTTC
CASGPSGGCTF
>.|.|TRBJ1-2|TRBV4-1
TGCGCCAGCAGCCAAGATATGGGGGGAACTAACTATGGCTACACCTTC
CASSQDMGGTNYGYTF
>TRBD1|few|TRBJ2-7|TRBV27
TGTGCCAGCAGCCCCCCCGGACAGGGATCCCACGAGCAGTACTTC
CASSPPGQGSHEQYF
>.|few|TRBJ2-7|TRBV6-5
TGTGCCAGCAGTTCCTTTGCCGAGCAGTACTTC
CASSSFAEQYF
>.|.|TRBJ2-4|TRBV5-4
TGTGCCACCTCCTTGCCGGAGCTAGCCAAAAACATTCAGTACTTC
CATSLPELAKNIQYF
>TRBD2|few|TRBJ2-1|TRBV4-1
TGCGCCAGCAGCCACTCGACTAGCGGGAGTTACAATGAGCAGTTCTTC
CASSHSTSGSYNEQFF
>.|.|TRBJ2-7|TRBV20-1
TGCAGTGCTAGAGTCAGTGGCTTTATAAGGGTCTACGAGCAGTACTTC
CSARVSGFIRVYEQYF
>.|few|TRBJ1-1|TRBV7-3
TGTGCCAGCAGCTTCGTTCCGAACACTGAAGCTTTCTTT
CASSFVPNTEAFF
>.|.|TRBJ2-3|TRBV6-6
TGTGCCAGCAGTTCAAGTGGGGGGTTGAGGACTACAGATACGCAGTATTTT
CASSSSGGLRTTDTQYF
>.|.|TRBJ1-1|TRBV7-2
TGTGCCAGCAGCTTAGAGGGAGGGCAAGCTTTCTTT
CASSLEGGQAFF
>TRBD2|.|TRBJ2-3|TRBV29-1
TGCAGCGCACGCCCACTAGCGGGAGGTCTTACGCAGTATTTT
CSARPLAGGLTQYF
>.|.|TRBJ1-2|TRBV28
TGTGCCAGCAGGATTACGGGGCATGGCTACACCTTC
CASRITGHGYTF
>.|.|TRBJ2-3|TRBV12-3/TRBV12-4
TGTGCCAGCAGCCCAATCACTAGCACAGATACGCAGTATTTT
CASSPITSTDTQYF
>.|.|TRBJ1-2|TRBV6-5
TGTGCCAGCAGAGAACCCGGGACGGGGGCCTACGGCTACACCTTC
CASREPGTGAYGYTF
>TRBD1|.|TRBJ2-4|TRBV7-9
TGTGCCAGCAGCAGCCGGACAGGGGGTCTGTACTTC
CASSSRTGGLYF
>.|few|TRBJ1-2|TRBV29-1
TGCAGCGCCGGGACCTTTGGCTATGGCTACACCTTC
CSAGTFGYGYTF
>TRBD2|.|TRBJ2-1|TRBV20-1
TGCAGTGCTAGCAGACTAGCGGGAGTCAGGGACAATGAGCAGTTCTTC
CSASRLAGVRDNEQFF
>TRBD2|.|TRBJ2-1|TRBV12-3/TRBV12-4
TGTGCCATCAGTGATACTAGCGGGGGGACCTACAATGAGCAGTTCTTC
CAISDTSGGTYNEQFF
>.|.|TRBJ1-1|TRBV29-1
TGCAGCGCCTTACGTAAGGCAGGAGAAGCTTTCTTT
CSALRKAGEAFF
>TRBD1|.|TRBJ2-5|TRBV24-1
TGTGCCACCAGCTCCGGGACAGGGGAAGGGACCCAGTACTTC
CATSSGTGEGTQYF
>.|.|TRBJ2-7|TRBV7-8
TGTGCCAGCAGCTTAGCTCCTTACGGGGATCCTTCCTACGAGCAGTACTTC
CASSLAPYGDPSYEQYF
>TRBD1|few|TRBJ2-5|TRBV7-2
TGTGCCAGCAGCTTCCGCCGACAGGGGGCAGCGGGCCAGTACTTC
CASSFRRQGAAGQYF
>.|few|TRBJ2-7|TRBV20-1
TGCAGTGCTAGAGCCGCCACGGACAGCTACGAGCAGTACTTC
CSARAATDSYEQYF
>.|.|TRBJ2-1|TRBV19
TGTGCCAGTAAGAGTTCTGGATGGGGGAAATACAATGAGCAGTTCTTC
CASKSSGWGKYNEQFF
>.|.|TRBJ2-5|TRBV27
TGCGCCAGCAGTTTGCCAGGGGCAGGGGAGACCCAGTACTTC
CASSLPGAGETQYF